The 4 T cell receptor beta chains below come from one sample, sequenced in a study of blood T cell repertoires in COVID-19. The protocol was immunoSEQ multiplex PCR, while the TCRdb copy is restricted to in-frame clones and leaves out a portion. The repertoire consists of 60,000 to 75,000 clones, with around 80% occurring once and the leading ten covering about 5.5%. The sample comprised peripheral blood. These receptors all come from a woman aged 70-85 years with acute or convalescent COVID-19.

V usage is TRBV5-1 and J usage is TRBJ1-2; maybe TRBD1 (6 bases). Trimming took off 2 bases at V and 2 bases at J, with 16 bases between the two ends. CDR1 and CDR2 (germline): SGHRS, YFSETQ. This CDR3 is built from 16 residues. The CDR3 DNA reads TGCGCCAGCAGCTTTGGGGGGGCCGCAACCAACTATGGCTACACCTTC. Its translation is CASSFGGAATNYGYTF. The entire variable domain, with the rest obtained from reference TRBV5-1 and TRBJ1-2, is as follows: KAGVTQTPRYLIKTRGQQVTLSCSPISGHRSVSWYQQTPGQGLQFLFEYFSETQRNKGNFPGRFSGRQFSNSRSEMNVSTLELGDSALYLCASSFGGAATNYGYTFGSGTRLTVV.

This clone appeared a single time. CDR3 in amino acids: CASRWGAGQGYEQFF. CDR3 nucleotide sequence: TGTGCCAGCAGATGGGGGGCGGGACAGGGCTATGAGCAGTTCTTC. J is TRBJ2-1 and V is TRBV5-4; 9 bases agree with TRBD1. The germline CDR1 and CDR2 sequences are SGHNT and YYREEE (reference sequence). The CDR3 has 15 amino acids. Losses at the gene ends were 5 bases for V and 8 bases for J; bases not matched to a gene: 11.

Relative to its sample, this clone is medium-sized. This chain links TRBV3-1 (or the pseudogene TRBV3-2) with TRBJ2-2; 9 bases map to TRBD2. Germline CDR1 and CDR2: LGHDT and YNNKEL (reference sequence). This CDR3 has 18 residues. V gave up 0 bases and J gave up 0 bases; unmatched junction bases: 5. CDR3 nucleotide sequence: TGTGCCAGCAGCCAAGAGATTGCTAGCGGGGCGAACACCGGGGAGCTGTTTTTT. This codes for CASSQEIASGANTGELFF.

This clone turned up a few times. The chain joins TRBV3-1 (or the pseudogene TRBV3-2) to TRBJ1-2; 10 positions agree with TRBD1. Germline V gives CDR1 LGHDT, CDR2 YNNKEL (reference sequence). V was pared by 4 bases and J by 4 bases, with 6 bases of the junction left unmatched. The CDR3 has 15 residues. The DNA for the CDR3 is TGTGCCAGCAGCCGGAGGGGACAGGGGATCTATGGCTACACCTTC. Translated: CASSRRGQGIYGYTF.